These T cell receptor beta chains were read from a single sample in a study of blood T cell repertoires in COVID-19. Using immunoSEQ multiplex PCR, the repertoire was profiled, and TCRdb retains in-frame clones only, with some absent. The sample contains some 29,000 clones, about 80% of which appear only once. Material: peripheral blood. The receptor set was obtained from a man aged 65 to 85 with acute or convalescent COVID-19. Both conserved end residues are part of each CDR3. Fields, in order: clone size, J gene, V gene, D gene, CDR3 protein, CDR3 DNA. D genes are given only for firm matches. The listing skips clone size in some rows; elsewhere it reads once, few, many or a size class.

>.|TRBJ1-1|TRBV27|.
CASTPDTEAFF
TGTGCCAGCACCCCGGACACTGAAGCTTTCTTT
>.|TRBJ1-2|TRBV5-6|.
CASSLSGTAGSYGYTF
TGTGCCAGCAGCCTCTCGGGGACGGCGGGGAGCTATGGCTACACCTTC
>.|TRBJ2-7|TRBV6-2/TRBV6-3|.
CASSPFGLVGYEQYF
TGTGCCAGCAGTCCCTTCGGACTCGTAGGCTACGAGCAGTACTTC
>.|TRBJ1-1|TRBV6-4|TRBD1
CASSEQGIGAEAFF
TGTGCCAGCAGTGAACAGGGGATTGGCGCTGAAGCTTTCTTT
>once|TRBJ1-3|TRBV23-1|.
CANLGSSSSVGNTIYF
TGCGCCAACCTTGGGTCCAGCTCGAGCGTTGGAAACACCATATATTTT
>.|TRBJ1-2|TRBV7-2|.
CASRIGGTNYGYTF
TGTGCCAGCAGGATCGGAGGGACGAACTATGGCTACACCTTC
>.|TRBJ1-5|TRBV18|TRBD1
CASSQDRGVQPQHF
TGTGCCAGCTCACAAGACAGGGGTGTCCAGCCCCAGCATTTT
>.|TRBJ2-4|TRBV11-2|.
CASSFQENIQYF
TGTGCCAGCAGCTTCCAGGAAAACATTCAGTACTTC
>.|TRBJ1-3|TRBV15|.
CATSRDSRGVNTIYF
TGTGCCACCAGCAGGGATTCCCGGGGAGTAAACACCATATATTTT
>.|TRBJ2-7|TRBV28|TRBD1
CATRDRIQEQYF
TGTGCCACTCGGGACAGGATACAGGAGCAGTACTTC
>.|TRBJ2-4|TRBV28|TRBD1
CASSGGGTGVKNIQYF
TGTGCCAGCAGTGGGGGCGGGACAGGGGTTAAAAACATTCAGTACTTC
>.|TRBJ1-6|TRBV25-1|.
CASSPRPANSPLHF
TGTGCCAGCAGCCCCAGGCCAGCAAATTCACCCCTCCACTTT
>.|TRBJ2-3|TRBV24-1|TRBD2
CATSDYRAGATDTQYF
TGTGCCACCAGTGATTATCGAGCGGGGGCAACAGATACGCAGTATTTT
>.|TRBJ2-3|TRBV5-1|TRBD2
CASSLGASGVTDTQYF
TGCGCCAGCAGCTTGGGGGCTAGCGGGGTCACAGATACGCAGTATTTT
>.|TRBJ2-5|TRBV28|.
CASSLLRGQSETQYF
TGTGCCAGCAGTTTACTAAGAGGACAGTCGGAGACCCAGTACTTC
>few|TRBJ1-1|TRBV9|TRBD1
CASSVGSRGVTEAFF
TGTGCCAGCAGCGTAGGTTCCAGGGGGGTTACTGAAGCTTTCTTT
>few|TRBJ1-5|TRBV4-2|.
CASSQDTEQPQHF
TGTGCCAGCAGCCAAGACACTGAGCAGCCCCAGCATTTT
>.|TRBJ2-3|TRBV9|TRBD2
CASTIAGVSTDTQYF
TGTGCCAGCACCATAGCGGGGGTCAGCACAGATACGCAGTATTTT
>.|TRBJ1-2|TRBV6-2/TRBV6-3|.
CASSYSLDTSYGYTF
TGTGCCAGCAGTTACTCGCTCGACACCTCCTATGGCTACACCTTC
>.|TRBJ1-3|TRBV7-9|TRBD1
CASSSDRGENTIYF
TGTGCCAGCAGCTCGGACAGGGGCGAAAACACCATATATTTT
>.|TRBJ1-2|TRBV7-2|.
CASSFKGVDYGYTF
TGTGCCAGCAGCTTTAAGGGGGTGGACTATGGCTACACCTTC
>.|TRBJ1-1|TRBV5-1|.
CASSLEAGNTEAFF
TGCGCCAGCAGCTTGGAGGCGGGAAACACTGAAGCTTTCTTT
>.|TRBJ1-2|TRBV6-5|.
CASRSRGTFGYTF
TGTGCCAGCAGAAGCAGGGGCACCTTTGGCTACACCTTC
>few|TRBJ2-5|TRBV19|.
CASSRGTRETQYF
TGTGCCAGTAGCCGGGGGACTCGGGAGACCCAGTACTTC
>.|TRBJ1-1|TRBV5-1|.
CASIGAAEAFF
TGCGCCAGCATTGGGGCAGCTGAAGCTTTCTTT
>.|TRBJ2-1|TRBV6-4|.
CASSPQGRVNEQFF
TGTGCCAGCAGTCCTCAGGGTAGAGTAAATGAGCAGTTCTTC